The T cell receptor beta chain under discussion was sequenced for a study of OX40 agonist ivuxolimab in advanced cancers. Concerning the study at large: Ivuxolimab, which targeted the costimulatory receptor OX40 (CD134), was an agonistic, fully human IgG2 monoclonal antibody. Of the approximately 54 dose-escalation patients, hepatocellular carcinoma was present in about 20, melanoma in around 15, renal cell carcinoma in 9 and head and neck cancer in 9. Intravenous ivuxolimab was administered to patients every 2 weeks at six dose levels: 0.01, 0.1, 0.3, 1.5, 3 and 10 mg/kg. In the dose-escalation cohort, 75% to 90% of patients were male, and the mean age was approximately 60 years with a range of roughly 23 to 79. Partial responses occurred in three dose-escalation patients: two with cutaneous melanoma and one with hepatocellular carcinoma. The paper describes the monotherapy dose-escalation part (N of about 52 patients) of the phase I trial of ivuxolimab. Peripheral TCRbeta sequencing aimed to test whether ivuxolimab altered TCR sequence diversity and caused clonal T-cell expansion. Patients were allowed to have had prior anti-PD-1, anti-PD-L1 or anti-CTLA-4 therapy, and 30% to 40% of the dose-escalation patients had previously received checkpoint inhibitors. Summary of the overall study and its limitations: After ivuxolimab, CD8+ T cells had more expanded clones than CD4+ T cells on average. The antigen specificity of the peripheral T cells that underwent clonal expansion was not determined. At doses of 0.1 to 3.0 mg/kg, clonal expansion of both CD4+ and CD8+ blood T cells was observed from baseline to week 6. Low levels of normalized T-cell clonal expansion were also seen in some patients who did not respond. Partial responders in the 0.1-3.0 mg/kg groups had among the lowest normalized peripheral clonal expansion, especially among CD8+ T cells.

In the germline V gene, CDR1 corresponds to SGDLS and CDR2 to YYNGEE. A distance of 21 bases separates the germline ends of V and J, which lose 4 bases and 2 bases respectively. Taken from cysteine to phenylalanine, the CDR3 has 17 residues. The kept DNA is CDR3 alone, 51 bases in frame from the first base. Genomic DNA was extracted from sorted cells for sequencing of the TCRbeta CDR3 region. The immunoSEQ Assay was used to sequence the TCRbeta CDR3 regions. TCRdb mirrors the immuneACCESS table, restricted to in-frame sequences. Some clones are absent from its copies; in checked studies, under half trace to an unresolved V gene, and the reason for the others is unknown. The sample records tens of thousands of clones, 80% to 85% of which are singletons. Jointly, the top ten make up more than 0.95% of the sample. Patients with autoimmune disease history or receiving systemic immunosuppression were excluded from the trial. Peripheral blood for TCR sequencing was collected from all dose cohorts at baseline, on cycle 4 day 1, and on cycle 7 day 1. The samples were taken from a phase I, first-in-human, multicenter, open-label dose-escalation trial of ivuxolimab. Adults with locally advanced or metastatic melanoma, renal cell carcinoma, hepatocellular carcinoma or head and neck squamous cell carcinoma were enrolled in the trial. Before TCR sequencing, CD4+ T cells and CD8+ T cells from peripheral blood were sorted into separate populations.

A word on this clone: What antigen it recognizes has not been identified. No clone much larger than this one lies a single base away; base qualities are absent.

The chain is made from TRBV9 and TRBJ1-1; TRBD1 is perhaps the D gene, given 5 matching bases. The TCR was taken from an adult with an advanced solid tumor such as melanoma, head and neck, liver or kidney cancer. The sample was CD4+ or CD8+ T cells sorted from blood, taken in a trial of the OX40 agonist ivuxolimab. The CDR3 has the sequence CASSPRETATPNTEAFF. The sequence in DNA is TGTGCCAGCAGCCCTAGGGAGACAGCAACTCCTAACACTGAAGCTTTCTTT.